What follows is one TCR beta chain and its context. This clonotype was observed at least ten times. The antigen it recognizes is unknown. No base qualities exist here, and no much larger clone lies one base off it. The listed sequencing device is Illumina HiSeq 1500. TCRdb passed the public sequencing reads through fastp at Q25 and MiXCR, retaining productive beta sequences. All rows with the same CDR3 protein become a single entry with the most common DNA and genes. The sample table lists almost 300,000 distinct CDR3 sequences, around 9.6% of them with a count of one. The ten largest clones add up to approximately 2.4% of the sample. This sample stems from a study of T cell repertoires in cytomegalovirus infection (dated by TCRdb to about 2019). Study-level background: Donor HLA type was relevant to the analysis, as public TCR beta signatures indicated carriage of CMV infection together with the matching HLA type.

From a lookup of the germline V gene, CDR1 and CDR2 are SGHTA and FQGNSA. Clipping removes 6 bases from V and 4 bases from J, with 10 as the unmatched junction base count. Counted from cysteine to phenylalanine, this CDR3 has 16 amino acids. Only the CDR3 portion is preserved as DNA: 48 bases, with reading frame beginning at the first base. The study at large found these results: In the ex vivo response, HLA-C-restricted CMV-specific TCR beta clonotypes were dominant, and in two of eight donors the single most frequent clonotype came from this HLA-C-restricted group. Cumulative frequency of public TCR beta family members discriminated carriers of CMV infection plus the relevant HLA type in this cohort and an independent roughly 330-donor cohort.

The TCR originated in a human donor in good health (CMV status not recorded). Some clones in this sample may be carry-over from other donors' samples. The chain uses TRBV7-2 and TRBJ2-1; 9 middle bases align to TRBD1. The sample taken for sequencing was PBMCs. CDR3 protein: CASRAPGQGTYNEQFF. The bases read TGTGCCAGCAGAGCACCGGGACAGGGAACGTACAATGAGCAGTTCTTC. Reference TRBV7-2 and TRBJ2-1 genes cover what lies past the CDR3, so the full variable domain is GAGVSQSPSNKVTEKGKDVELRCDPISGHTALYWYRQSLGQGLEFLIYFQGNSAPDKSGLPSDRFSAERTGGSVSTLTIQRTQQEDSAVYLCASRAPGQGTYNEQFFGPGTRLTVL.